The next 9 T cell receptor beta chains were all read from a single sample in a study of T-cell reconstitution after alpha-beta-depleted transplantation in children. Preparation of the TCRbeta library used unique molecular identifiers. From the PCR reads, TCRdb called clonotypes with MiXCR, one entry per CDR3 protein. The sample holds about a million distinct CDR3 sequences, 25% to 30% seen once. The input for sequencing was PBMCs, mostly from graft donor cells, taken 360 days after TCRalphabeta/CD19-depleted stem cell transplant. The receptors originated from a boy younger than two who had a stem cell transplant for SCID, so the T cells may come from the graft donor.

The rearrangement links TRBV7-9 to TRBJ1-3, with D possibly being TRBD1 (6 bases). CDR1 SEHNR and CDR2 FQNEAQ come from the germline V gene (reference sequence). The CDR3 loop spans 16 amino acids. V was clipped by 0 bases and J by 2 bases, with 11 bases between them. This CDR3 reads CASSLAAGATGNTIYF. The CDR3 coding sequence is TGTGCCAGCAGCTTAGCGGCAGGGGCCACTGGAAACACCATATATTTT.

This sequence joins TRBV5-1 and TRBJ2-5, with 15 nucleotides matching TRBD2. In germline, CDR1 is SGHRS, CDR2 YFSETQ. V was clipped by 6 bases and J by 2 bases; unmatched bases: 8. CDR3 length: 17 residues. This chain's CDR3 is CASTVGLAGGVQETQYF. CDR3 coding DNA: TGCGCCAGCACGGTAGGACTAGCGGGGGGGGTGCAAGAGACCCAGTACTTC.

This rearrangement joins TRBV12-3 or TRBV12-4 to TRBJ2-6; D is ambiguous. The CDR3 has 14 amino acids. The V and J ends lost 3 bases and 2 bases respectively, with 5 bases between them. CDR3 in DNA: TGTGCCAGCAGTTTTGGGCCTGGGGCCAACGTCCTGACTTTC. Amino acids: CASSFGPGANVLTF.

This clonotype was detected only a few times. The chain couples TRBV12-3 or TRBV12-4 to TRBJ2-7, with TRBD1 matching over 7 bases. J was trimmed by 11 bases and V by 1 base; bases with no gene match: 5. The CDR3 totals 12 residues. CDR3 in DNA: TGTGCCAGCAGTTTAGGTGGGACAGTAAAGTACTTC. It encodes CASSLGGTVKYF.

The V and J genes are TRBV20-1 and TRBJ1-2, with D perhaps matching TRBD1 (6 bases). CDR1 and CDR2 from the germline V gene are DFQATT and SNEGSKA (reference sequence). The ends were cut back, 3 bases at V and 5 bases at J, with 16 bases in the middle. The CDR3 consists of 14 residues. CDR3 sequence reads: CSARGAGGGYGYTF. DNA for the CDR3: TGCAGTGCTAGGGGGGCGGGGGGCGGATATGGCTACACCTTC.

V gene TRBV28 combines with J gene TRBJ2-3, with D maybe TRBD2 (5 bases). This CDR3 has 15 amino acids. V was trimmed by 1 base and J by 6 bases, leaving 14 bases between them. Germline V CDR1 and CDR2: MDHEN, SYDVKM. The CDR3 is CASSLSGEIRDTQYF. The CDR3 DNA sequence: TGTGCCAGCAGTTTATCCGGGGAAATAAGGGATACGCAGTATTTT.

This chain links TRBV12-3 or TRBV12-4 with TRBJ2-1; D unclear. CDR3 length equals 16 residues. The germline V and J ends were trimmed by 10 bases and 0 bases, with 19 bases remaining between them. This CDR3 is CATCFRAPSSYNEQFF. DNA for the CDR3: TGTGCCACATGTTTCCGGGCCCCGAGCTCCTACAATGAGCAGTTCTTC.

The chain is built from TRBV7-8 and TRBJ1-5; 7 bases fit TRBD1. Trimming at V came to 4 bases and at J to 0 bases, leaving 9 bases not matched to a gene. Germline values: CDR1 SGHVS, CDR2 FQNEAQ. CDR3 length: 17 amino acids. CDR3 loop: CASSSRDSRYSNQPQHF. CDR3 nucleotides: TGTGCCAGCAGCTCCAGGGACAGTCGCTATAGCAATCAGCCCCAGCATTTT.

This clonotype was observed a handful of times. J is TRBJ2-5 and V is TRBV20-1; no definite D call. This CDR3 is built from 12 residues. The V gene lost 6 bases and the J gene lost 1 base, with 9 bases spanning the gap. Germline CDR1 DFQATT, CDR2 SNEGSKA (reference sequence). CDR3 protein: CSAQPFQETQYF. In DNA form, the CDR3 reads TGCAGTGCCCAACCCTTCCAAGAGACCCAGTACTTC.